The clone carrying this TCR beta chain was counted a few times. The record originates from a study of T-cell reconstitution after alpha-beta-depleted transplantation in children. Germline V CDR1 and CDR2: LGHDT, YNNKEL (reference sequence). The length of the CDR3 is 19 residues. V was pared by 3 bases and J by 5 bases, with 19 bases of the junction left unmatched. Unique molecular identifiers were used in preparing the TCRbeta library. In TCRdb, the PCR reads were re-called with MiXCR into one record per CDR3 protein. The sample lists some 350,000 distinct CDR3 sequences, around 15% occurring once. This sequence originates from a male patient between 2 and 10 years old who had a stem cell transplant for acute lymphoblastic leukemia, so the T cells may come from the graft donor. The sequencing used PBMCs, mostly from graft donor cells, collected 360 days after TCRalphabeta/CD19-depleted stem cell transplant. The chain couples TRBV3-1 to TRBJ2-3, with TRBD2 matching 8 bases. The CDR3 reads CASSQFSQLAEAGVDTQYF. The CDR3 DNA is TGTGCCAGCAGCCAGTTCTCTCAACTAGCGGAGGCGGGGGTAGATACGCAGTATTTT.